These 13 T cell receptor beta chains originate from one sample sequenced in a study of control samples from healthy donors and cancer patients. Sequencing was performed with immunoSEQ multiplex PCR; in TCRdb, only in-frame clones are kept and a portion is missing. This sample carries 45,000 to 60,000 clones, 75% to 90% of them seen once, and the ten largest clones take over 9.5%. Sequencing input: blood. All receptors derive from a man between 65 and 79 years old in good health.

The chain carries TRBV11-3 and TRBJ2-4; D remains ambiguous. The CDR3 contains 13 residues. Per the germline V gene, CDR1 is SGHNT and CDR2 is YENEEA. The V end was cut by 2 bases, the J end by 8 bases, with 10 bases between. CDR3 nucleotide sequence: TGTGCCAGCAGCTTACCGTTAGCAGACATTCAGTACTTC. Protein: CASSLPLADIQYF.

The chain joins TRBV7-9 to TRBJ2-5; TRBD2 agrees at 14 bases. V gave up 3 bases and J gave up 4 bases; unmatched junction bases: 1. The CDR3 is 15 amino acids. The V gene's germline CDR1 is SEHNR and CDR2 FQNEAQ (reference sequence). CDR3: CASSFGLAGGETQYF. DNA for the CDR3: TGTGCCAGCAGCTTCGGACTAGCGGGAGGAGAGACCCAGTACTTC.

This chain connects TRBV15 to TRBJ1-6; D is possibly TRBD1 (5 bases). The CDR3 runs to 16 residues. The V gene's germline CDR1 is LNHNV and CDR2 YYDKDF (reference sequence). V lost 0 bases, J lost 4 bases, and 10 bases lay in between. In nucleotides, the CDR3 is TGTGCCACCAGCAGAGATTGGGGCGTGTATAATTCACCCCTCCACTTT. Amino acid sequence: CATSRDWGVYNSPLHF.

CDR3 protein: CASSVEGNTEAFF. The DNA for the CDR3 is TGTGCCAGCAGCGTCGAGGGGAACACTGAAGCTTTCTTT. The chain employs TRBV9 and TRBJ1-1; no firm D call. This CDR3 has 13 amino acids. Deletions cut 2 bases from V and 1 base from J, with 6 bases between. The germline gives CDR1 SGDLS, CDR2 YYNGEE. Drawing the rest from reference TRBV9 and TRBJ1-1, the complete variable domain is DSGVTQTPKHLITATGQRVTLRCSPRSGDLSVYWYQQSLDQGLQFLIQYYNGEERAKGNILERFSAQQFPDLHSELNLSSLELGDSALYFCASSVEGNTEAFFGQGTRLTVV.

The chain combines TRBV19 with TRBJ1-3; the D gene is possibly TRBD1 (6 bases). V was trimmed by 5 bases and J by 0 bases, leaving 11 bases between them. Germline V gene sequence: CDR1 LNHDA, CDR2 SQIVND (reference sequence). The CDR3 is 15 amino acids. CDR3 sequence: CASSPTGSSGNTIYF. CDR3 DNA sequence: TGTGCCAGTAGTCCTACAGGGAGCTCTGGAAACACCATATATTTT.

The genes are TRBV28 and TRBJ1-1; D gene uncertain. Germline-derived CDR1 and CDR2 are MDHEN and SYDVKM. Trimming took off 6 bases at V and 4 bases at J, with 18 bases between the two ends. The CDR3 is 15 residues long. This CDR3 reads CASSPPRALTTEAFF. In DNA, the CDR3 is TGTGCCAGCAGCCCTCCGAGGGCCCTGACCACTGAAGCTTTCTTT. Drawing the rest from reference TRBV28 and TRBJ1-1, the complete variable domain is DVKVTQSSRYLVKRTGEKVFLECVQDMDHENMFWYRQDPGLGLRLIYFSYDVKMKEKGDIPEGYSVSREKKERFSLILESASTNQTSMYLCASSPPRALTTEAFFGQGTRLTVV.

The chain employs TRBV6-4 and TRBJ2-7, with 8 bases fitting TRBD2. Per the germline V gene, CDR1 is MRHNA and CDR2 is SNTAGT. Trimming cost V 7 bases and J 3 bases; bases outside gene matches: 17. There are 17 residues in the CDR3. CDR3 sequence: CASTPRLPAGLVYEQYF. CDR3 nucleotide sequence: TGTGCCAGCACTCCACGGTTACCGGCGGGACTAGTCTACGAGCAGTACTTC.

J is TRBJ2-2 and V is TRBV10-3; 9 bases agree with TRBD1. The CDR3 length is 15 residues. With V trimmed by 4 bases and J by 4 bases, 4 bases remained unmatched. CDR1 and CDR2 (germline): ENHRY, SYGVKD. The CDR3 loop is CAISGDRAATGELFF. CDR3 in DNA: TGTGCCATCAGTGGGGACAGGGCGGCCACCGGGGAGCTGTTTTTT.

This chain connects TRBV5-1 to TRBJ2-1; the match to TRBD2 covers 7 bases. Trimming took 2 bases from V and 1 from J; bases not matched to a gene: 3. CDR3 size: 15 residues. Looked up from germline, CDR1 is SGHRS and CDR2 is YFSETQ. CDR3 region: CASSFAGESYNEQFF. The CDR3, as DNA: TGCGCCAGCAGCTTTGCGGGGGAATCCTACAATGAGCAGTTCTTC.

This chain links TRBV10-3 with TRBJ2-2, with 9 bases identical to TRBD1. The germline CDR1 and CDR2 sequences are ENHRY and SYGVKD. V was pared by 2 bases and J by 4 bases, with 2 bases of the junction left unmatched. The CDR3 spans 15 residues. CDR3 sequence (DNA): TGTGCCATCAGTGAGGGGGACAGGGTCACCGGGGAGCTGTTTTTT. It is translated as CAISEGDRVTGELFF.

The chain employs TRBV11-3 and TRBJ2-7, with D perhaps TRBD2 (6 bases). V was pared by 5 bases and J by 2 bases, with 10 bases between. Germline V CDR1 and CDR2: SGHNT, YENEEA. The CDR3 spans 13 residues. CDR3 sequence reads: CASSPRRAYEQYF. The CDR3 DNA follows: TGTGCCAGCAGCCCGAGGAGGGCCTACGAGCAGTACTTC.

The chain employs TRBV6-5 and TRBJ2-7; the match to TRBD2 covers 12 bases. The ends lost 7 bases at V and 8 bases at J; junction bases unmatched: 12. The CDR3 length is 15 residues. Germline CDR1 MNHEY, CDR2 SVGAGI. The CDR3 reads CASTEVASGGAKQYF. As DNA, the CDR3 is TGTGCCAGCACCGAAGTGGCTAGCGGGGGGGCTAAGCAGTACTTC.

V and J are TRBV10-2 and TRBJ2-2, with D maybe TRBD1 (6 bases). The ends were cut back, 6 bases at V and 3 bases at J, with 11 bases in the middle. Germline values: CDR1 WSHSY, CDR2 SAAADI. This CDR3 contains 14 residues. The CDR3 DNA sequence: TGCGCCAGCAGGAGGGACACTTACACCGGGGAGCTGTTTTTT. Residues: CASRRDTYTGELFF.